This T cell receptor (beta chain) was captured in a study of cytomegalovirus exposure and HLA in healthy donors. PCR used 60 Vbeta primers and 13 Jbeta primers. TCRdb's copy holds only in-frame clones and misses some; the assay was immunoSEQ multiplex PCR. The sample includes around 180,000 clones, about three quarters of them seen just once. V dropped 4 bases and J dropped 4 bases, with 10 bases sitting between them. Germline assignment: CDR1 LGHNT and CDR2 FRNRAP. The CDR3 runs 14 residues. The sample was PBMCs. This chain links TRBV12-5 with TRBJ1-4, with D tentatively TRBD1 (6 bases). This sequence was found in a man aged 40-55 years in good health and CMV-seronegative. The CDR3: CASGSGHNNEKLFF. The DNA for the CDR3 is TGTGCTAGTGGTTCGGGACACAATAATGAAAAACTGTTTTTT. Drawing the rest from reference TRBV12-5 and TRBJ1-4, the complete variable domain is DARVTQTPRHKVTEMGQEVTMRCQPILGHNTVFWYRQTMMQGLELLAYFRNRAPLDDSGMPKDRFSAEMPDATLATLKIQPSEPRDSAVYFCASGSGHNNEKLFFGSGTQLSVL.